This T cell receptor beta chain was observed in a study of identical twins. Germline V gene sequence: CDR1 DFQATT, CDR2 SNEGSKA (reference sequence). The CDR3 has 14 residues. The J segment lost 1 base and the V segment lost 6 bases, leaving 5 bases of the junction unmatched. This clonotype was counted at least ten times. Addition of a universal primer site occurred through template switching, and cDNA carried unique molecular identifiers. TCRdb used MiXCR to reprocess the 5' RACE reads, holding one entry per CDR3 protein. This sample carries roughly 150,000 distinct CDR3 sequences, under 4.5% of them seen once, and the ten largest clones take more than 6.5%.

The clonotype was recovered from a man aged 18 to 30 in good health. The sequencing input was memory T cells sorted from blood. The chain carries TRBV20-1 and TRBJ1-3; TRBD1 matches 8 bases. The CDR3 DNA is TGCAGTGCCAAAACAGGGGGTTCTGGAAACACCATATATTTT. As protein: CSAKTGGSGNTIYF.